This T cell receptor (beta chain) was captured in a study of early T cells in non-severe SARS-CoV-2 infection. Overall study context: It was bulk RNA from unsorted whole blood that was sequenced, and the chains were unpaired. Study findings and constraints: VDJdb matching skewed toward anti-spike CD8 responses, missing private and CD4 specificities.

Separate cDNA molecules each had unique molecular identifiers attached to them. MiXCR, applied by TCRdb to the 5' RACE reads, yields one record per CDR3 protein. The sample holds over 85,000 distinct CDR3 sequences, 13% seen once. This clonotype appeared a few times. What it binds is unknown. This CDR3 contains 14 residues. Germline lookup yields CDR1 SGHNT and CDR2 YYREEE (reference sequence). V lost 0 bases, J lost 4 bases, and 10 bases lay in between. The sequence derives from an adult who was a healthcare worker with PCR-confirmed SARS-CoV-2 infection or an uninfected control (not recorded which). The sequencing input was whole blood. This rearrangement joins TRBV5-4 to TRBJ1-2, with D maybe TRBD1 (6 bases). The DNA for the CDR3 is TGTGCCAGCAGCTTGGAGACAGGAACCTATGGCTACACCTTC. Translation: CASSLETGTYGYTF.